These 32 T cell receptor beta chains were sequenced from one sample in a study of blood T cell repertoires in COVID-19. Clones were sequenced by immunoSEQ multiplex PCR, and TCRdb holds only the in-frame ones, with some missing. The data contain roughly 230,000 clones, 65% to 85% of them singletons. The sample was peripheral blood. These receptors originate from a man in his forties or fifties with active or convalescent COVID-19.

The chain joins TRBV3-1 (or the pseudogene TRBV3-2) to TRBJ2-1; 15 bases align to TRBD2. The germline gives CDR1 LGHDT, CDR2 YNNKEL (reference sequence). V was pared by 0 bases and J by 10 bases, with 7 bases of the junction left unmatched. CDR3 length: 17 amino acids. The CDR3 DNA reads TGTGCCAGCAGCCAAGATTATATGGGACTAGCGGGAGGCGAGCAGTTCTTC. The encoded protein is CASSQDYMGLAGGEQFF.

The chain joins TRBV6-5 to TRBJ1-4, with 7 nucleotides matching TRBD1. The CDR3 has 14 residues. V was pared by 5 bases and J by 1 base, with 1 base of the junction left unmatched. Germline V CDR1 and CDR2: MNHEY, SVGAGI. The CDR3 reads CASSNRGTNEKLFF. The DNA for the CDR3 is TGTGCCAGCAGTAACAGGGGAACTAATGAAAAACTGTTTTTT.

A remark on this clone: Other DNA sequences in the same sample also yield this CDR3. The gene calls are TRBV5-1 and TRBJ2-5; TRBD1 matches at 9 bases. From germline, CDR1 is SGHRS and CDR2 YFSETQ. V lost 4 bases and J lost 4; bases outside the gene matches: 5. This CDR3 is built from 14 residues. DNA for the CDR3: TGCGCCAGCAGCCCGGGACAGGGAAGAGAGACCCAGTACTTC. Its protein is CASSPGQGRETQYF.

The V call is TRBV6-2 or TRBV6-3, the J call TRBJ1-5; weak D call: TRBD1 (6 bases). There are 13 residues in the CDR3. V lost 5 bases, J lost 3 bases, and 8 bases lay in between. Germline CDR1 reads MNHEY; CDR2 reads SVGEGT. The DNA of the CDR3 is TGTGCCAGCAGTCGACAGGTCAATCAGCCCCAGCATTTT. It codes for CASSRQVNQPQHF.

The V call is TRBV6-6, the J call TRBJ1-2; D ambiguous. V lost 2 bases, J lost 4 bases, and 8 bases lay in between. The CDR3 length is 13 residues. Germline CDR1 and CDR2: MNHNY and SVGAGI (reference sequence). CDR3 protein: CASSYAEGYGYTF. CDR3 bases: TGTGCCAGCAGTTACGCAGAGGGCTATGGCTACACCTTC.

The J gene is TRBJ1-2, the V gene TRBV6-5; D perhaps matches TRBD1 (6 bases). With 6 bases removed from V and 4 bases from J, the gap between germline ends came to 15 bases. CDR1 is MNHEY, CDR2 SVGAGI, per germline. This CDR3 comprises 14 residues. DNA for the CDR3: TGTGCCAGCAGACCGGGGACATCGCCCTATGGCTACACCTTC. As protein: CASRPGTSPYGYTF.

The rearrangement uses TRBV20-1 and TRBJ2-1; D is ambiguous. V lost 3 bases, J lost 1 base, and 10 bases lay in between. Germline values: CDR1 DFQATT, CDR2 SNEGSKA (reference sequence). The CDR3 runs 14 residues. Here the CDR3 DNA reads TGCAGTGCTAGTGGTCCAAAATCCTACAATGAGCAGTTCTTC. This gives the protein CSASGPKSYNEQFF.

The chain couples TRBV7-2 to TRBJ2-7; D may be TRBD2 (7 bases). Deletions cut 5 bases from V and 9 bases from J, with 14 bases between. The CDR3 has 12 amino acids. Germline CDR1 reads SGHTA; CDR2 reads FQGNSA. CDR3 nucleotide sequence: TGTGCCAGCAGCATAGGGGGGGTCGGGCAGTACTTC. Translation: CASSIGGVGQYF.

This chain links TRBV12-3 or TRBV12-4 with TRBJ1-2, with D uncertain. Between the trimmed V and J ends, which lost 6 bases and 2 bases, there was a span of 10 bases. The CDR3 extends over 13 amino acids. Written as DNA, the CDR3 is TGTGCCAGCAGCCCTAGAACCAACTATGGCTACACCTTC. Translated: CASSPRTNYGYTF.

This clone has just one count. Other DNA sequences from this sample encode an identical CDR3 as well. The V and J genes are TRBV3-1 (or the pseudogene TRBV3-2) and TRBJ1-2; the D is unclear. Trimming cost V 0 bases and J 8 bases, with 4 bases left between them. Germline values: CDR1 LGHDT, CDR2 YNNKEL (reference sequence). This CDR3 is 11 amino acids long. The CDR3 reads CASSQESGYTF. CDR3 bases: TGTGCCAGCAGCCAAGAATCGGGCTACACCTTC.

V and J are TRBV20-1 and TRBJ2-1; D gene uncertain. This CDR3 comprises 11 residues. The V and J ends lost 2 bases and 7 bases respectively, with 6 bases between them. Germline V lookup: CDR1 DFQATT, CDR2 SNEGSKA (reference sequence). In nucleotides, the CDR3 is TGCAGTGCTAGACGCGCGAATGAGCAGTTCTTC. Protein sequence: CSARRANEQFF.

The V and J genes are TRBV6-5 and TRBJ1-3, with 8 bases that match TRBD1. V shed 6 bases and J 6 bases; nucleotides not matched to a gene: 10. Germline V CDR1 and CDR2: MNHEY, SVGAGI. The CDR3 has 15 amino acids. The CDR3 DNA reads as TGTGCCAGCAGAAACACGGACAGGGCCGCAAACACCATATATTTT. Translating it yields CASRNTDRAANTIYF.

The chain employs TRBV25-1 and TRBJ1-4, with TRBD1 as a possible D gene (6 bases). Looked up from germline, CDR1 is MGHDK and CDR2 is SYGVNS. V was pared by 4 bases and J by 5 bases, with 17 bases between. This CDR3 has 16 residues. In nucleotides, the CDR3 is TGTGCCAGCAGTGCCCTAGGAGGAGGACAGAATGAAAAACTGTTTTTT. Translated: CASSALGGGQNEKLFF.

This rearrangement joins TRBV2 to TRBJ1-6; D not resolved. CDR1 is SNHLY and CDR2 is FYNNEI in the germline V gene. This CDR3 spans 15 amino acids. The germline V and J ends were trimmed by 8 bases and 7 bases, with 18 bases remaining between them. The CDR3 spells CASSQLGMGNSPLHF. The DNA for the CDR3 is TGTGCCAGCTCTCAACTTGGTATGGGCAATTCACCCCTCCACTTT.

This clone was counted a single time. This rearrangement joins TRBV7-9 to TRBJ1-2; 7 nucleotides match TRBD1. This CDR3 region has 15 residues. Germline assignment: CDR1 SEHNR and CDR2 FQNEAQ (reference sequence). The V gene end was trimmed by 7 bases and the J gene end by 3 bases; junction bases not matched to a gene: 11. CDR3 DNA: TGTGCCAGCACCGCGGAGGTAGGGGGCGACTATGGCTACACCTTC. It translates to CASTAEVGGDYGYTF. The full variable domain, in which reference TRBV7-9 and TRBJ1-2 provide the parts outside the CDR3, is DTGVSQNPRHKITKRGQNVTFRCDPISEHNRLYWYRQTLGQGPEFLTYFQNEAQLEKSRLLSDRFSAERPKGSFSTLEIQRTEQGDSAMYLCASTAEVGGDYGYTFGSGTRLTVV.

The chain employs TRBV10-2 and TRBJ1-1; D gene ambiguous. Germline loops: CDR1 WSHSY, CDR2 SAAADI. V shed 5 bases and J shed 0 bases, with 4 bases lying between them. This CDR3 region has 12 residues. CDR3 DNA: TGCGCCAGCAGTCCAGTGAACACTGAAGCTTTCTTT. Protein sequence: CASSPVNTEAFF.

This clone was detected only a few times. The CDR3 region has the DNA TGTGCCAGCAGTTACTCGACAGGGTCCGATGGCTACACCTTC. It translates to CASSYSTGSDGYTF. The rearrangement joins TRBV6-6 to TRBJ1-2, with 7 positions matching TRBD1. Germline V gives CDR1 MNHNY, CDR2 SVGAGI (reference sequence). The J segment lost 6 bases and the V segment lost 0 bases, leaving 4 bases of the junction unmatched. The CDR3 is 14 amino acids.

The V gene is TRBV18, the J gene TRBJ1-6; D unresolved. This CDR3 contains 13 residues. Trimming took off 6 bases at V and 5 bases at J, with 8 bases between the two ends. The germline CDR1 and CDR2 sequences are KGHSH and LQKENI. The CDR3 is CASSLDDNSPLHF. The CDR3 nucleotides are TGTGCCAGCTCCCTAGATGATAATTCACCCCTCCACTTT.

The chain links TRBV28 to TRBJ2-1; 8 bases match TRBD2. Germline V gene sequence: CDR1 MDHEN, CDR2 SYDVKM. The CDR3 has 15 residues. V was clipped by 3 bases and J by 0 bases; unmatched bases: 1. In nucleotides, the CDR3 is TGTGCCAGCAGTTTTGGGACTAGCTCCTACAATGAGCAGTTCTTC. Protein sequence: CASSFGTSSYNEQFF.

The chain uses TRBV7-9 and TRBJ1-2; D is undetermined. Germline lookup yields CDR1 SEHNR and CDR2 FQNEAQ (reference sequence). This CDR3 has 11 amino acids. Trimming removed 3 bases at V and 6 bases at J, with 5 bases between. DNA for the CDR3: TGTGCCAGCAGCTTTTTAGATGGCTACACCTTC. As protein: CASSFLDGYTF.

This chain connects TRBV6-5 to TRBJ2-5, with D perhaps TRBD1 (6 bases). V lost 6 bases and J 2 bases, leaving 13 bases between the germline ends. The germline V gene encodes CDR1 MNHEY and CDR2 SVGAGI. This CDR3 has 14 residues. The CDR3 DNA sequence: TGTGCCAGCAGGCTCCTCCAGGGGCAAGAGACCCAGTACTTC. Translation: CASRLLQGQETQYF.

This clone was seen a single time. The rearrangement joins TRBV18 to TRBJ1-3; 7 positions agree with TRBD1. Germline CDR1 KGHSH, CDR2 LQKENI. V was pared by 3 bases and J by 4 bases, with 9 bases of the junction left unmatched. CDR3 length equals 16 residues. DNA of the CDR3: TGTGCCAGCTCACCCGGGACAGCTCGGGGCGGAAACACCATATATTTT. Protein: CASSPGTARGGNTIYF.

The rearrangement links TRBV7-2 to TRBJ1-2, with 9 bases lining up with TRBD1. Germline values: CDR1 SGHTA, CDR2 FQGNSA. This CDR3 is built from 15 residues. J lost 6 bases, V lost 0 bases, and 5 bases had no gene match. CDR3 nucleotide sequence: TGTGCCAGCAGCTTAGCCGGGACAGGGTCGGATGGCTACACCTTC. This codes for CASSLAGTGSDGYTF.

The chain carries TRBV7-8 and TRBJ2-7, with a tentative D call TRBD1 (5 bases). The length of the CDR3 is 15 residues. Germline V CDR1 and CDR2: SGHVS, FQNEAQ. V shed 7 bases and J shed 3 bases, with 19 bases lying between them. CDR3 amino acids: CASNPSDSASYEQYF. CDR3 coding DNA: TGTGCCAGCAACCCCTCAGACAGCGCCAGCTACGAGCAGTACTTC.

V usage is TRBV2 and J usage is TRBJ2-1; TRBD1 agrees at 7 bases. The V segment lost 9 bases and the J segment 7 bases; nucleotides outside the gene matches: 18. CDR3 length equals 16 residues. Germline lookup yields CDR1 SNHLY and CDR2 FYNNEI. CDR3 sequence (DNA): TGTGCCAGTCGATTACAGGGGCTAGAGGGGTTTAATGAGCAGTTCTTC. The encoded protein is CASRLQGLEGFNEQFF.

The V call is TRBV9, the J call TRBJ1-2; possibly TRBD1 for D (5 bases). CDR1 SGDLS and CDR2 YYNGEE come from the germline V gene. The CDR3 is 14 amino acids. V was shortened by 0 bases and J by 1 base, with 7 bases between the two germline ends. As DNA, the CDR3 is TGTGCCAGCAGCGTAGAGGGGTTTAACTATGGCTACACCTTC. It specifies CASSVEGFNYGYTF. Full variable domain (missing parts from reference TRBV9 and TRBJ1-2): DSGVTQTPKHLITATGQRVTLRCSPRSGDLSVYWYQQSLDQGLQFLIQYYNGEERAKGNILERFSAQQFPDLHSELNLSSLELGDSALYFCASSVEGFNYGYTFGSGTRLTVV.

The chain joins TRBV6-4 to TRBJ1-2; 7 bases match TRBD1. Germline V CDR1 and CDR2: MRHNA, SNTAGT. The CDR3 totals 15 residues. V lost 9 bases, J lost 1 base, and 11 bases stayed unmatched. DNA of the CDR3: TGTGCCAGGGACCCAAGGGACAGAGATAACTATGGCTACACCTTC. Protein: CARDPRDRDNYGYTF.

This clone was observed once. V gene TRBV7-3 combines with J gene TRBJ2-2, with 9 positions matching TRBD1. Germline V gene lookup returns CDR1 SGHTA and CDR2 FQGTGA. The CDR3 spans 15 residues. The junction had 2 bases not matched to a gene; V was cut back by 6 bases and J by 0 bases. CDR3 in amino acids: CASRRQGANTGELFF. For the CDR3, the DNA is TGTGCCAGCAGACGACAGGGGGCGAACACCGGGGAGCTGTTTTTT. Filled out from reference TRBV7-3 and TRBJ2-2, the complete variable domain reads GAGVSQTPSNKVTEKGKYVELRCDPISGHTALYWYRQSLGQGPEFLIYFQGTGAADDSGLPNDRFFAVRPEGSVSTLKIQRTERGDSAVYLCASRRQGANTGELFFGEGSRLTVL.

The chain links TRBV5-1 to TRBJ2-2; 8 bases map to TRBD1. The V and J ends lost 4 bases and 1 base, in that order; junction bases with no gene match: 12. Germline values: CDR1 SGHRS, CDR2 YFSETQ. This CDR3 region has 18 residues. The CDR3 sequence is CASSPTPTGTGNTGELFF. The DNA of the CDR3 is TGCGCCAGCAGCCCCACCCCGACGGGGACAGGGAACACCGGGGAGCTGTTTTTT.

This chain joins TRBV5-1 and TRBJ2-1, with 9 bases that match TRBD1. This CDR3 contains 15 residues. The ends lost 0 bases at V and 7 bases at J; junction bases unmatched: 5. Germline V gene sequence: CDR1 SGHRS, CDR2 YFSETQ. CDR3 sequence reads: CASSLGGQGINEQFF. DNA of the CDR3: TGCGCCAGCAGCTTGGGTGGACAGGGGATAAATGAGCAGTTCTTC.

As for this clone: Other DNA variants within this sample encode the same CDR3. Written as DNA, the CDR3 is TGTGCCAGCAGCCAAGGAGGAAGCAATCAGCCCCAGCATTTT. As protein: CASSQGGSNQPQHF. This chain joins TRBV3-1 (or the pseudogene TRBV3-2) and TRBJ1-5; no definite D call. V lost 1 base and J lost 1, with 5 bases in between. This CDR3 is 14 amino acids long. The germline gives CDR1 LGHDT, CDR2 YNNKEL (reference sequence).

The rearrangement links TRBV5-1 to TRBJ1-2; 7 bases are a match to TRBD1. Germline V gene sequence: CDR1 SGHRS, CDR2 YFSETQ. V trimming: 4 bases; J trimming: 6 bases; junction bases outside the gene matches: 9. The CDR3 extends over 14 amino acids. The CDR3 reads CASSNLGQGDGYTF. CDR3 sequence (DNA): TGCGCCAGCAGCAATCTCGGCCAGGGGGATGGCTACACCTTC.